This entry features one T cell receptor beta chain sequence. Its antigen remains unidentified. This CDR3 is 18 amino acids long. Germline V lookup: CDR1 MGHRA, CDR2 YSYEKL. V was shortened by 1 base and J by 0 bases, with 16 bases between the two germline ends. The repertoire was sequenced with immunoSEQ multiplex PCR; TCRdb's copy has only in-frame clones and lacks some. Found here are approximately 150,000 clones, approximately 94% of them singletons; the top ten hold roughly 1.2%. The sample belongs to a study of T cell responses to AZD1222 COVID-19 vaccine. Study results and caveats: Spike-specific TCR breadth and depth both grew after two AZD1222 doses.

The source is an adult in good health. Source: peripheral blood, taken on day 0 of AZD1222 vaccination. J is TRBJ2-1 and V is TRBV4-1, with D possibly matching TRBD2 (5 bases). The CDR3 coding sequence is TGCGCCAGCAGCCAAGGGGGAGCCGGGCCAAGCTCCTACAATGAGCAGTTCTTC. It yields the protein CASSQGGAGPSSYNEQFF.